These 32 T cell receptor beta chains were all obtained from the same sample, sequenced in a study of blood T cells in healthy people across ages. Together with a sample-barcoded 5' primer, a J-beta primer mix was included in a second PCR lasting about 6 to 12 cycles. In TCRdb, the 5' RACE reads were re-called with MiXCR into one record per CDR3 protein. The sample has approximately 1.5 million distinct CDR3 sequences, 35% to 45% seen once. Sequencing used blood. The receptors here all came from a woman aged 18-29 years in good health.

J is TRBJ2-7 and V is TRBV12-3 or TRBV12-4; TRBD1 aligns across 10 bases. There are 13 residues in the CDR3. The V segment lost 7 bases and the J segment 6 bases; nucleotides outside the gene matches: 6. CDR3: CASKGTGVGEQYF. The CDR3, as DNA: TGTGCCAGCAAAGGGACAGGGGTTGGCGAGCAGTACTTC.

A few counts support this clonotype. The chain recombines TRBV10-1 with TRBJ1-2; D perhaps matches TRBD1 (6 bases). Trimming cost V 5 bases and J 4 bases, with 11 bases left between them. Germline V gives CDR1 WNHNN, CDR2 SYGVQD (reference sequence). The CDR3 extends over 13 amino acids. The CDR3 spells CASSQGIFYGYTF. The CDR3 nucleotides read TGCGCCAGCAGTCAGGGGATCTTCTATGGCTACACCTTC.

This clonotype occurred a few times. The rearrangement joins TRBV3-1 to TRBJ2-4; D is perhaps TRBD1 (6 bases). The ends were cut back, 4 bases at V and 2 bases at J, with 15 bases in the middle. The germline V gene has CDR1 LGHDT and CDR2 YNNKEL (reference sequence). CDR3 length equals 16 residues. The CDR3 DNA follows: TGTGCCAGCAGCCGAGGACCCACAGGGTCCAAAAACATTCAGTACTTC. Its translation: CASSRGPTGSKNIQYF.

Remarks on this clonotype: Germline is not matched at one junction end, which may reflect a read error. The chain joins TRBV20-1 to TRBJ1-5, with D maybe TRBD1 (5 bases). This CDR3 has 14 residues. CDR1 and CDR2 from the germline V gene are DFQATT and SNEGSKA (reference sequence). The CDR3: CGAPRQGIIQPQHF. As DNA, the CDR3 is TGCGGTGCCCCCCGGCAGGGAATAATTCAGCCCCAGCATTTT.

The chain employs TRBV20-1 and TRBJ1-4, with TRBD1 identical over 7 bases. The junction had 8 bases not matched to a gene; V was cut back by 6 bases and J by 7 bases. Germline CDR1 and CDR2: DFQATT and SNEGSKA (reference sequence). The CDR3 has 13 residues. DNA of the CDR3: TGCAGTGCGAACGACAGGGAGGGTGAAAAACTGTTTTTT. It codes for CSANDREGEKLFF.

The CDR3 coding sequence is TGTGCCAGCAGCTTTTCGGGGACAGGAAGATATGGCTACACCTTC. It yields the protein CASSFSGTGRYGYTF. V is TRBV7-2 and J is TRBJ1-2; 8 bases line up with TRBD1. The germline V gene has CDR1 SGHTA and CDR2 FQGNSA. The CDR3 consists of 15 residues. V trimming: 3 bases; J trimming: 5 bases; junction bases outside the gene matches: 8.

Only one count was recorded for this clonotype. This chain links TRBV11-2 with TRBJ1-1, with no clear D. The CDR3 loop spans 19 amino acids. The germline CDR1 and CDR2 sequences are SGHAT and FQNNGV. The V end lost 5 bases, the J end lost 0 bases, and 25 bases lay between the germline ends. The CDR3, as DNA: TGTGCCAGCAGCCGTCGGAACCCGCGGAGGACGACTATGAACACTGAAGCTTTCTTT. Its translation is CASSRRNPRRTTMNTEAFF.

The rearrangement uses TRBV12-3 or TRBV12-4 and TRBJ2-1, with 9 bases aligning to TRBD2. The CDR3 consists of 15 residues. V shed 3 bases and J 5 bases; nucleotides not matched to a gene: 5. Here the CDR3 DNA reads TGTGCCAGCAGTTTTAGACTAGCGGTCAACAATGAGCAGTTCTTC. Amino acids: CASSFRLAVNNEQFF.

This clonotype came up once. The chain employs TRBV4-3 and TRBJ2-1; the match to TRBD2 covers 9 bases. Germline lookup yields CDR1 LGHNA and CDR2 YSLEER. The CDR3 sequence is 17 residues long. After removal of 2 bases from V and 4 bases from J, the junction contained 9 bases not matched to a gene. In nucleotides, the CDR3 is TGCGCCAGCAGCCAACGGATAGCGGGAGCGGGGTACAATGAGCAGTTCTTC. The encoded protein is CASSQRIAGAGYNEQFF.

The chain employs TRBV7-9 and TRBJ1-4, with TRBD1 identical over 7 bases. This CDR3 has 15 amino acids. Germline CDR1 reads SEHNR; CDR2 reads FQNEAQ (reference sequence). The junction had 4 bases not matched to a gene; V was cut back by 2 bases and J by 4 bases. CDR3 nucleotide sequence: TGTGCCAGCAGCTTATTGGACAGGAATAATGAAAAACTGTTTTTT. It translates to CASSLLDRNNEKLFF.

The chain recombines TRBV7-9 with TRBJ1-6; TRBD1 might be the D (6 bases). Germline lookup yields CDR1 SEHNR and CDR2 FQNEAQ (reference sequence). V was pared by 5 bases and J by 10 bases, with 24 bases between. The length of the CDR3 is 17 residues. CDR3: CASSQTYAGAFGSPLHF. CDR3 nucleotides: TGTGCCAGCAGCCAAACTTATGCAGGGGCTTTCGGCTCACCCCTCCACTTT.

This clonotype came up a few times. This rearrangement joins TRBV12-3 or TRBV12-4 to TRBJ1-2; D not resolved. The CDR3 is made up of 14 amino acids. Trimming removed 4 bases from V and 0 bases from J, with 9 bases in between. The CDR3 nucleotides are TGTGCCAGCAGTTCTAACTGGGCTAACTATGGCTACACCTTC. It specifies CASSSNWANYGYTF.

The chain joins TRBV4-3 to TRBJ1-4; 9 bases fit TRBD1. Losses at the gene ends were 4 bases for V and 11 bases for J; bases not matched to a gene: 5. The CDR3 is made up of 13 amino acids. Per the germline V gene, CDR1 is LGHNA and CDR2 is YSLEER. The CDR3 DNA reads TGCGCCAGCAGCCTGAACAGGGGGCGCAAACTGTTTTTT. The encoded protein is CASSLNRGRKLFF.

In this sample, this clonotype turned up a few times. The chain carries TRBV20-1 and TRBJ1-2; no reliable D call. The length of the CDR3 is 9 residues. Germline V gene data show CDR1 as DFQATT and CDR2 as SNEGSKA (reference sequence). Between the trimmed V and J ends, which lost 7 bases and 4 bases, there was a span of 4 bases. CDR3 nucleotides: TGCAGTGGAGGCTATGGCTACACCTTC. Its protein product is CSGGYGYTF.

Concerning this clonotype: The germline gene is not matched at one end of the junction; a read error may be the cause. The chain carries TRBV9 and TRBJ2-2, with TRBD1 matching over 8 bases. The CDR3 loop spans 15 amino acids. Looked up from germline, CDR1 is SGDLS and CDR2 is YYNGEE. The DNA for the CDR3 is TGTGCCAGCAGCAAGGGACAGGAGCCAACCGAGGAGCTGTTTTTT. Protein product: CASSKGQEPTEELFF.

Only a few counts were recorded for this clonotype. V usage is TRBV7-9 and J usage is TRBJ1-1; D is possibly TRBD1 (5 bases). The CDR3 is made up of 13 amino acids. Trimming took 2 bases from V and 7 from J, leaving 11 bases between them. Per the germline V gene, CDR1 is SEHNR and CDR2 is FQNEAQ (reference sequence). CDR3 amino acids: CASSLRTRNEAFF. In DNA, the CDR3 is TGTGCCAGCAGCTTACGGACACGGAATGAAGCTTTCTTT.

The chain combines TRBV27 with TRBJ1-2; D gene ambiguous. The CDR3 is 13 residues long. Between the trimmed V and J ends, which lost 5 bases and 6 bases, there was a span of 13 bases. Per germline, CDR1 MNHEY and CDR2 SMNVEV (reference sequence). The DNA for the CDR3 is TGTGCCAGCAGTGGCGAGGCAGCTAATGGCTACACCTTC. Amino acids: CASSGEAANGYTF.

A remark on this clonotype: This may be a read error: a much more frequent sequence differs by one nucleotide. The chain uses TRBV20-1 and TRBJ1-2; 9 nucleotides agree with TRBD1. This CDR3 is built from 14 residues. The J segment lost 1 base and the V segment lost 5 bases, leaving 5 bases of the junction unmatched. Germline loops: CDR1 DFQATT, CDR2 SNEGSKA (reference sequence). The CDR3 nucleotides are TGCAGTGCTGGACAGGGGCAAGTTAACTATGGCTACACCTTC. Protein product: CSAGQGQVNYGYTF.

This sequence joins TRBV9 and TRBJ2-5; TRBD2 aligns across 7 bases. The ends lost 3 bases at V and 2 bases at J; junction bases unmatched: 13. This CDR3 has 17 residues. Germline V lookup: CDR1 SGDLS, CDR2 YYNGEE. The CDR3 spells CASSGHRLAPLQETQYF. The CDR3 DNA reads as TGTGCCAGCAGCGGACACCGACTAGCCCCCCTACAAGAGACCCAGTACTTC.

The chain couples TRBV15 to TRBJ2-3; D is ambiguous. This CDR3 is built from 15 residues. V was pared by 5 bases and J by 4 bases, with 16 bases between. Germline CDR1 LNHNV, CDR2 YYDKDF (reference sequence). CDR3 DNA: TGTGCCACCAGCTGGATATGGCCTCATGCAGATACGCAGTATTTT. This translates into CATSWIWPHADTQYF.

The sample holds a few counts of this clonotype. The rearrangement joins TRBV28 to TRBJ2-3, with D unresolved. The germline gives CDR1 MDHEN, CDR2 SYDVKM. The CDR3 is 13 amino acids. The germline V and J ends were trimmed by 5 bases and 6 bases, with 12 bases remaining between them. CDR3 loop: CASSEIRPDTQYF. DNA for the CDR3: TGTGCCAGCAGTGAAATCCGCCCGGATACGCAGTATTTT. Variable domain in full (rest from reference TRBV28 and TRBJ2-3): DVKVTQSSRYLVKRTGEKVFLECVQDMDHENMFWYRQDPGLGLRLIYFSYDVKMKEKGDIPEGYSVSREKKERFSLILESASTNQTSMYLCASSEIRPDTQYFGPGTRLTVL.

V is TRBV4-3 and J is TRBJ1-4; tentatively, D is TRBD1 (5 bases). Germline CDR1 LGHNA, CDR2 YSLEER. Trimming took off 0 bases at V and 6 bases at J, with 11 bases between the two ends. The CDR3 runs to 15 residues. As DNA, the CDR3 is TGCGCCAGCAGCCAAGATGGGGGTAGCCATGAAAAACTGTTTTTT. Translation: CASSQDGGSHEKLFF.

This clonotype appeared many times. CDR3 amino acids: CASALGETQYF. The CDR3 nucleotides are TGTGCCAGCGCCCTCGGTGAGACCCAGTACTTC. The chain employs TRBV12-3 or TRBV12-4 and TRBJ2-5; D remains unclear. With 8 bases removed from V and 5 bases from J, the gap between germline ends came to 9 bases. CDR3 length: 11 residues.

DNA for the CDR3: TGTGCCAGCAGCCCCGCCGGGATCCTCACGTCAGATACGCAGTATTTT. It specifies CASSPAGILTSDTQYF. The chain couples TRBV7-9 to TRBJ2-3; TRBD2 might be the D (5 bases). This CDR3 is built from 16 residues. The germline V gene has CDR1 SEHNR and CDR2 FQNEAQ (reference sequence). V dropped 5 bases and J dropped 4 bases, with 19 bases sitting between them.

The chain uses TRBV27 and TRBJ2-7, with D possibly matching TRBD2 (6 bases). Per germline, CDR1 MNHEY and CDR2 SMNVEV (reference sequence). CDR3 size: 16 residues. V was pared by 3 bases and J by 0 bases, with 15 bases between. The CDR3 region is CASSFSSDTSSYEQYF. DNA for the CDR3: TGTGCCAGCAGTTTTTCTAGCGATACTAGCTCCTACGAGCAGTACTTC.

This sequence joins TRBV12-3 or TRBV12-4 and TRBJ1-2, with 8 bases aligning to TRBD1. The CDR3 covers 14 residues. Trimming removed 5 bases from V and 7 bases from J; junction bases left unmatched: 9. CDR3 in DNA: TGTGCCAGCAGTCCGCGGACAGGGAGTAGTGGCTACACCTTC. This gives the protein CASSPRTGSSGYTF.

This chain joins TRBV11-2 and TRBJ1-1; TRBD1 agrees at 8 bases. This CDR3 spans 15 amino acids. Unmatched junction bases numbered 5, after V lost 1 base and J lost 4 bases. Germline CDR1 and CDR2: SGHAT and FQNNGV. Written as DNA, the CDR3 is TGTGCCAGCAGCTTAGGGGCAGGGGGCCCCACTGAAGCTTTCTTT. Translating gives CASSLGAGGPTEAFF. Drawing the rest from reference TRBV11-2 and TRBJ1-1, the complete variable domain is EAGVAQSPRYKIIEKRQSVAFWCNPISGHATLYWYQQILGQGPKLLIQFQNNGVVDDSQLPKDRFSAERLKGVDSTLKIQPAKLEDSAVYLCASSLGAGGPTEAFFGQGTRLTVV.

For the CDR3, the DNA is TGCGCCAGCAGCTTTGGACCAGGGGGCAATGAGCAGTACTTC. Protein product: CASSFGPGGNEQYF. V gene TRBV5-1 combines with J gene TRBJ2-5; 8 nucleotides line up with TRBD1. The CDR3 is made up of 14 amino acids. Germline CDR1 is SGHRS and CDR2 is YFSETQ. V trimming: 2 bases; J trimming: 11 bases; junction bases outside the gene matches: 11.

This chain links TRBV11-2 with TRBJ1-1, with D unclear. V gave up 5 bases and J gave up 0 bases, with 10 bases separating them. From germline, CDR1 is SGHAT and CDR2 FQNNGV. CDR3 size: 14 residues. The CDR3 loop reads CASSADGVNTEAFF. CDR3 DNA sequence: TGTGCCAGCAGCGCAGATGGGGTGAACACTGAAGCTTTCTTT.

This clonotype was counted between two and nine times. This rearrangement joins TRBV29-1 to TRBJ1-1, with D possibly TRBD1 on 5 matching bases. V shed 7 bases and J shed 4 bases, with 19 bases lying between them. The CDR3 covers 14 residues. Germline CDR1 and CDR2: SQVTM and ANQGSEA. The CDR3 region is CSARTFHGGTEAFF. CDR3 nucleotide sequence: TGCAGCGCCAGGACATTCCATGGGGGCACTGAAGCTTTCTTT.

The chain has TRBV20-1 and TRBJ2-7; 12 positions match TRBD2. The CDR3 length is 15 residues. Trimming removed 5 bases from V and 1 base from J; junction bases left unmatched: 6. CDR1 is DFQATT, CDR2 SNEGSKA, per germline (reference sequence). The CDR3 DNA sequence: TGCAGTGCTGTGACTAGCGGGAGAGGATCCTACGAGCAGTACTTC. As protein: CSAVTSGRGSYEQYF.

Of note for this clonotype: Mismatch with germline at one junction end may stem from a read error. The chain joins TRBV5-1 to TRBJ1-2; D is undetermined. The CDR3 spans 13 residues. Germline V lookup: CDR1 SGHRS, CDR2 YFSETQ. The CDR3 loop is CAGSITPNYGYTF. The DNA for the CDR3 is TGCGCCGGCAGCATCACACCTAACTATGGCTACACCTTC.